The 13 T cell receptor beta chains listed next were all sequenced from one sample in a study of T cells after yellow fever vaccination. TCRdb passed the 5' RACE reads through MiXCR, listing each CDR3 protein once. The table lists about 320,000 distinct CDR3 sequences, roughly 10% of them singletons. Sequenced material: CD4+ T cells sorted from PBMCs, taken 45 days after the yellow fever booster vaccination. These receptors were taken from a man younger than 35 who received the YFV17D yellow fever vaccine.

The chain carries TRBV2 and TRBJ1-1; D is uncertain. CDR1 is SNHLY, CDR2 FYNNEI, per germline. The CDR3 is 12 residues long. The CDR3 DNA reads as TGTGAAAGCAACCGGGTGACCACTGAAGCTTTCTTT. It is translated as CESNRVTTEAFF.

The gene calls are TRBV19 and TRBJ2-5; 8 bases are shared with TRBD1. This CDR3 is built from 16 residues. Germline values: CDR1 LNHDA, CDR2 SQIVND (reference sequence). V was clipped by 4 bases and J by 2 bases; unmatched bases: 9. The CDR3 DNA reads TGTGCCAGTAGTACCGCCCCCCGGACAGGGCAAGAGACCCAGTACTTC. It specifies CASSTAPRTGQETQYF. The full variable domain, rest sourced from reference TRBV19 and TRBJ2-5, is DGGITQSPKYLFRKEGQNVTLSCEQNLNHDAMYWYRQDPGQGLRLIYYSQIVNDFQKGDIAEGYSVSREKKESFPLTVTSAQKNPTAFYLCASSTAPRTGQETQYFGPGTRLLVL.

The rearrangement joins TRBV6-2 or TRBV6-3 to TRBJ1-2; 7 nucleotides match TRBD1. Germline CDR1 reads MNHEY; CDR2 reads SVGEGT. The V and J ends lost 7 bases and 4 bases, in that order; junction bases with no gene match: 3. This CDR3 region has 12 residues. The CDR3 loop reads CASKQGIYGYTF. CDR3 sequence (DNA): TGTGCCAGCAAACAGGGGATCTATGGCTACACCTTC.

The genes are TRBV28 and TRBJ1-1; 7 positions match TRBD1. CDR3 length: 16 residues. V was pared by 6 bases and J by 0 bases, with 10 bases of the junction left unmatched. Looked up from germline, CDR1 is MDHEN and CDR2 is SYDVKM. This CDR3 reads CASRDRQGLMNTEAFF. DNA for the CDR3: TGTGCCAGCAGGGATAGACAGGGTCTTATGAACACTGAAGCTTTCTTT.

The sample holds many counts of this clonotype. The chain recombines TRBV5-1 with TRBJ1-1, with a weak D call TRBD1 (5 bases). Trimming left V 2 bases short and J 0 bases short, with 11 bases between. The length of the CDR3 is 15 residues. Germline V gene sequence: CDR1 SGHRS, CDR2 YFSETQ. The CDR3 sequence is CASSLRGGVNTEAFF. Here the CDR3 DNA reads TGCGCCAGCAGCTTAAGGGGAGGGGTGAACACTGAAGCTTTCTTT.

This clonotype was seen only a few times. The chain couples TRBV6-2 or TRBV6-3 to TRBJ2-2; D could derive from TRBD1 or TRBD2 (5 bases each). This CDR3 is 18 amino acids long. The V end was cut by 0 bases, the J end by 4 bases, with 18 bases between. Germline-derived CDR1 and CDR2 are MNHEY and SVGEGT. The CDR3: CASSYSGVPNLITGELFF. CDR3 DNA sequence: TGTGCCAGCAGTTACTCGGGGGTCCCTAATCTTATCACCGGGGAGCTGTTTTTT.

V usage is TRBV7-9 and J usage is TRBJ1-4; 8 bases match TRBD1. Germline trimming cut 5 bases from V and 6 bases from J; bases unmatched to any gene: 5. Germline CDR1 and CDR2: SEHNR and FQNEAQ (reference sequence). This CDR3 is built from 14 residues. CDR3 region: CASSLTGADEKLFF. CDR3 sequence (DNA): TGTGCCAGCAGCCTGACAGGGGCGGATGAAAAACTGTTTTTT.

This clonotype was counted once. V and J are TRBV6-6 and TRBJ2-5, with 8 bases fitting TRBD2. The CDR3 is made up of 13 amino acids. The ends lost 6 bases at V and 1 base at J; junction bases unmatched: 1. Germline V CDR1 and CDR2: MNHNY, SVGAGI (reference sequence). DNA for the CDR3: TGTGCCAGCAGGCGGGGGGTCCAAGAGACCCAGTACTTC. It translates to CASRRGVQETQYF.

There are a few counts of this clonotype. This chain uses TRBV12-5 with TRBJ2-6; tentatively, D is TRBD1 (6 bases). This CDR3 comprises 18 residues. Between the trimmed V and J ends, which lost 1 base and 0 bases, there was a span of 13 bases. In germline, CDR1 is LGHNT, CDR2 FRNRAP. CDR3 DNA sequence: TGTGCTAGTGGTTTGGACTCGGGACATACCTCTGGGGCCAACGTCCTGACTTTC. Translated, it gives CASGLDSGHTSGANVLTF.

This clonotype was seen more than once but under ten times. The rearrangement uses TRBV7-2 and TRBJ2-3; D unresolved. Trimming cost V 1 base and J 0 bases, with 5 bases left between them. Germline V gives CDR1 SGHTA, CDR2 FQGNSA. This CDR3 contains 14 residues. In DNA form, the CDR3 reads TGTGCCAGCAGCTTAGTCGAGAGCACAGATACGCAGTATTTT. It specifies CASSLVESTDTQYF.

The sample holds a few counts of this clonotype. This rearrangement joins TRBV7-9 to TRBJ1-2; a weak D match, TRBD1 (5 bases). V was clipped by 0 bases and J by 8 bases, with 16 bases between them. This CDR3 is built from 15 residues. From germline, CDR1 is SEHNR and CDR2 FQNEAQ (reference sequence). Written as DNA, the CDR3 is TGTGCCAGCAGCTTAGCAGAGGGGCGATCAATGGGCTACACCTTC. The encoded protein is CASSLAEGRSMGYTF. The full variable domain, its missing parts supplied by reference TRBV7-9 and TRBJ1-2, is DTGVSQNPRHKITKRGQNVTFRCDPISEHNRLYWYRQTLGQGPEFLTYFQNEAQLEKSRLLSDRFSAERPKGSFSTLEIQRTEQGDSAMYLCASSLAEGRSMGYTFGSGTRLTVV.

The chain employs TRBV6-2 or TRBV6-3 and TRBJ2-7; TRBD1 is a possible D gene (6 bases). Germline CDR1 is MNHEY and CDR2 is SVGEGT. Trimming took off 4 bases at V and 0 bases at J, with 13 bases between the two ends. This CDR3 spans 15 amino acids. The CDR3 reads CASSLSTGSSYEQYF. The CDR3 region has the DNA TGTGCCAGCAGTTTGTCGACAGGAAGCTCCTACGAGCAGTACTTC.

The chain employs TRBV29-1 and TRBJ2-2, with D hard to call. The V end lost 4 bases, the J end lost 6 bases, and 3 bases lay between the germline ends. Germline CDR1 reads SQVTM; CDR2 reads ANQGSEA. The CDR3 is 10 residues long. The DNA of the CDR3 is TGCAGCGTTGGATCCGGGGAGCTGTTTTTT. As protein: CSVGSGELFF.